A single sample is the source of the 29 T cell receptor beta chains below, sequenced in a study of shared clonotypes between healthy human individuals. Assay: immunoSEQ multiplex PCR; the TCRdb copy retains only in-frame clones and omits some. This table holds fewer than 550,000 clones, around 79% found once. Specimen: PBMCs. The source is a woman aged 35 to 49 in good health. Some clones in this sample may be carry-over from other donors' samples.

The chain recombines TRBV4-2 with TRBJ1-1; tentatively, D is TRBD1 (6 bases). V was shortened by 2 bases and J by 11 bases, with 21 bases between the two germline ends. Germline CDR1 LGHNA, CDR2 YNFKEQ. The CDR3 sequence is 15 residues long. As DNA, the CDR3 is TGTGCCAGCAGCCAATACCTACAGGGTCGGGTGTGGGCTTTCTTT. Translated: CASSQYLQGRVWAFF.

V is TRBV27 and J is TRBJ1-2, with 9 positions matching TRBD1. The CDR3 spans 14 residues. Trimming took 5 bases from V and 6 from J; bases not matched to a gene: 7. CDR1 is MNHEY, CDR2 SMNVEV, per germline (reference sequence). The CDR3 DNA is TGTGCCAGCAGTGCCCGGGACAGGGATGATGGCTACACCTTC. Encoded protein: CASSARDRDDGYTF.

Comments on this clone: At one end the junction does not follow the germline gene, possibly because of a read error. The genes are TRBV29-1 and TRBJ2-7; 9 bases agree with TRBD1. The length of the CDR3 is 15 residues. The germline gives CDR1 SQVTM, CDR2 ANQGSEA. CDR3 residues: CSVEEGQGKYYEQYF. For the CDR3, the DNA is TGCAGCGTGGAAGAGGGACAGGGTAAATACTACGAGCAGTACTTC.

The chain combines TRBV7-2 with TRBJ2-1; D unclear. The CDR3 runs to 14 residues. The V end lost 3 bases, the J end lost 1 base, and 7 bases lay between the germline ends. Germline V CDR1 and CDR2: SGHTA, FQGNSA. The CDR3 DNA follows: TGTGCCAGCAGCTTCTACGGTTCCTACAATGAGCAGTTCTTC. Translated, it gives CASSFYGSYNEQFF.

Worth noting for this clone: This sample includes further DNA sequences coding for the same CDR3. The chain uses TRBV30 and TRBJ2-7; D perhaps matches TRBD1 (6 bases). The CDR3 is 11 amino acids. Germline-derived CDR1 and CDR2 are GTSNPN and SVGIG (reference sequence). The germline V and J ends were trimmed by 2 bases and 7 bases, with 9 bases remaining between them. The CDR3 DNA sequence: TGTGCCTGGAGTCAGGACAGTGAGCAGTACTTC. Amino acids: CAWSQDSEQYF. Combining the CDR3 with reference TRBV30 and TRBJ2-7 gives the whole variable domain SQTIHQWPATLVQPVGSPLSLECTVEGTSNPNLYWYRQAAGRGLQLLFYSVGIGQISSEVPQNLSASRPQDRQFILSSKKLLLSDSGFYLCAWSQDSEQYFGPGTRLTVT.

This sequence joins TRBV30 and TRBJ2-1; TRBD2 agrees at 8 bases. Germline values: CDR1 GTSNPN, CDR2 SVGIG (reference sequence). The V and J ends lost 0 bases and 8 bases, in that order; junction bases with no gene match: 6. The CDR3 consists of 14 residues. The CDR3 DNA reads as TGTGCCTGGAGTGTCGGGGGGGACTCGGATGAGCAGTTCTTC. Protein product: CAWSVGGDSDEQFF.

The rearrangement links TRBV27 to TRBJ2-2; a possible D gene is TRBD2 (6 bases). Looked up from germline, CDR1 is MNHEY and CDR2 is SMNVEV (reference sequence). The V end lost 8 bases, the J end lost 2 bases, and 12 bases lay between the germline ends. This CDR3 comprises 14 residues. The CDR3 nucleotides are TGTGCCAGCGGGGACTGGGTTAACACCGGGGAGCTGTTTTTT. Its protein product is CASGDWVNTGELFF.

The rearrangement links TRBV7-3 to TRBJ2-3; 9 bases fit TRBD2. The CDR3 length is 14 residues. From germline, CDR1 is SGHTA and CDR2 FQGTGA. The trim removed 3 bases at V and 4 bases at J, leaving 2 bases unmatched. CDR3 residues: CASSFSGSADTQYF. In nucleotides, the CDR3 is TGTGCCAGCAGCTTTAGCGGGAGTGCAGATACGCAGTATTTT.

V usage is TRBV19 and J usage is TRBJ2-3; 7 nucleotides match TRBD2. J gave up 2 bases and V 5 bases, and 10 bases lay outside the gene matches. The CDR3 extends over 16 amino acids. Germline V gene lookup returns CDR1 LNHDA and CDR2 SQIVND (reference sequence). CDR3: CASSSRLAQDTDTQYF. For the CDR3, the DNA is TGTGCCAGTAGTTCCCGACTAGCTCAAGACACAGATACGCAGTATTTT.

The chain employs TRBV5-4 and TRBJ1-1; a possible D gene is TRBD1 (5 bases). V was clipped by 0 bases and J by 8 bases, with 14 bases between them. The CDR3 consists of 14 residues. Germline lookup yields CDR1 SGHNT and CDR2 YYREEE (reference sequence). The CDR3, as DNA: TGTGCCAGCAGCTTGGTCGGGGGGGTCGGGGAAGCTTTCTTT. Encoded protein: CASSLVGGVGEAFF.

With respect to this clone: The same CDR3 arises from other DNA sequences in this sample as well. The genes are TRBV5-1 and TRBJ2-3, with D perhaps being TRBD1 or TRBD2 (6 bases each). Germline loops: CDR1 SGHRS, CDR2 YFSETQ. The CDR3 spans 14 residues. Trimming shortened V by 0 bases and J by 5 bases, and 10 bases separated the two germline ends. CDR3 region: CASSLVGGGDTQYF. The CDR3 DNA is TGCGCCAGCAGCTTGGTAGGGGGAGGAGATACGCAGTATTTT.

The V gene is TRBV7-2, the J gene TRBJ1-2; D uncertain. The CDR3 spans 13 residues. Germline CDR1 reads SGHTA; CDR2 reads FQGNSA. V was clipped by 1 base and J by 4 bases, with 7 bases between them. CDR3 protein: CASSLGGFYGYTF. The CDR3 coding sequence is TGTGCCAGCAGCTTAGGGGGTTTCTATGGCTACACCTTC.

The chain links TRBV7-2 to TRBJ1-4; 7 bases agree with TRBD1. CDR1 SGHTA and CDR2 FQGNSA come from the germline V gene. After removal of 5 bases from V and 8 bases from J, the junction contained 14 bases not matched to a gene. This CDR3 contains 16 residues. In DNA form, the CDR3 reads TGTGCCAGCAGCCCCCCGGGCGGGACAGAATACGAAAAACTGTTTTTT. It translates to CASSPPGGTEYEKLFF.

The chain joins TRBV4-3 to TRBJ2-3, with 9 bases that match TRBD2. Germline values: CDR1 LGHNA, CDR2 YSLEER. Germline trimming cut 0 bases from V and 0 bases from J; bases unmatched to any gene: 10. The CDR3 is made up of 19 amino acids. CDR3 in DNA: TGCGCCAGCAGCCAAGATGAGACTAGCGGATACTCTAGCACAGATACGCAGTATTTT. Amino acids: CASSQDETSGYSSTDTQYF.

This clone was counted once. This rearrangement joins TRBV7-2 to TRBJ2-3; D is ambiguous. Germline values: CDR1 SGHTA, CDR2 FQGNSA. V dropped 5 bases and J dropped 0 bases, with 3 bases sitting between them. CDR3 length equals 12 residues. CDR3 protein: CASSDSTDTQYF. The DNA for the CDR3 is TGTGCCAGCAGCGACAGCACAGATACGCAGTATTTT.

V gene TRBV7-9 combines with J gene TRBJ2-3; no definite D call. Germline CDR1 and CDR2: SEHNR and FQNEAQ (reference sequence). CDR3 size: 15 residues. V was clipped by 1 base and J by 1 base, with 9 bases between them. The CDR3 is CASSLDAVRTDTQYF. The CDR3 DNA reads TGTGCCAGCAGCTTAGATGCGGTACGCACAGATACGCAGTATTTT. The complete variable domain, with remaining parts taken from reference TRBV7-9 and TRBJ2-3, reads DTGVSQNPRHKITKRGQNVTFRCDPISEHNRLYWYRQTLGQGPEFLTYFQNEAQLEKSRLLSDRFSAERPKGSFSTLEIQRTEQGDSAMYLCASSLDAVRTDTQYFGPGTRLTVL.

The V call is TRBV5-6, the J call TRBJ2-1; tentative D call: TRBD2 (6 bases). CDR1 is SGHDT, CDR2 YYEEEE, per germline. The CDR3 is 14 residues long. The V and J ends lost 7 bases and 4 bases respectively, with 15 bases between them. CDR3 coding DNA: TGTGCCAGCCTACTCGGGAGACAATACAATGAGCAGTTCTTC. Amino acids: CASLLGRQYNEQFF.

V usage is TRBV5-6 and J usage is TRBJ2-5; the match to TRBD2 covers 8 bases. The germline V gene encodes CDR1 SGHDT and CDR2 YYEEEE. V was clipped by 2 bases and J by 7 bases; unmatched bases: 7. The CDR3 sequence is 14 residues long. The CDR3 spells CASSFSGTARTQYF. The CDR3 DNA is TGTGCCAGCAGCTTTAGCGGGACCGCCAGGACCCAGTACTTC.

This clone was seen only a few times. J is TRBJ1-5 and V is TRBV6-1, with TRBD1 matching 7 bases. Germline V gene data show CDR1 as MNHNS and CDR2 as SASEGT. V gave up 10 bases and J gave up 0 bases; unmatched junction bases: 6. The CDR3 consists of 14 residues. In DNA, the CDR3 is TGTGCCACCGCGGGACAGCATAGCAATCAGCCCCAGCATTTT. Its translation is CATAGQHSNQPQHF.

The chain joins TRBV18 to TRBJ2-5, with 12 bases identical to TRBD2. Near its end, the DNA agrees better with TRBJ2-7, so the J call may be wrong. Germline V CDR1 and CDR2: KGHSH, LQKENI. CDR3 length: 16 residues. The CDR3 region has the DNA TGTGCCAGCTCTCGACGACTAGCGGGAGTGTTATCCGAGCAGTACTTC. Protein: CASSRRLAGVLSEQYF.

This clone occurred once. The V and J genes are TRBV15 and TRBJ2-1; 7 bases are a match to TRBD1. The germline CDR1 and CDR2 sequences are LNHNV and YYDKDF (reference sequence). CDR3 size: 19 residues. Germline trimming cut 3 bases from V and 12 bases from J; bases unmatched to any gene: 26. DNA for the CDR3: TGTGCCACCAGCAGGTCCCGACAGGGCGATACCTCTACAATCCTTGGGCAGTTCTTC. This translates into CATSRSRQGDTSTILGQFF.

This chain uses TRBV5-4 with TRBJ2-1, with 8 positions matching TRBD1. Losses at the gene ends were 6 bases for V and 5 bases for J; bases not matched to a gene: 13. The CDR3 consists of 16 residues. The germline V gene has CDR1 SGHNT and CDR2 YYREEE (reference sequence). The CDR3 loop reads CASTPGGQGWHNEQFF. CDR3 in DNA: TGTGCCAGCACCCCAGGGGGCCAGGGTTGGCACAATGAGCAGTTCTTC.

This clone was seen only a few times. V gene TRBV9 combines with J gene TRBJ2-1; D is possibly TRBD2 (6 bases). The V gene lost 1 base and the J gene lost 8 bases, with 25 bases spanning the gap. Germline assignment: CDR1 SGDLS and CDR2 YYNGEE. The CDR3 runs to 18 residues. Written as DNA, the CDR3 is TGTGCCAGCAGCGTATCCCCCTTGTGGAGGGGTCCTATCGATGAGCAGTTCTTC. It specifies CASSVSPLWRGPIDEQFF.

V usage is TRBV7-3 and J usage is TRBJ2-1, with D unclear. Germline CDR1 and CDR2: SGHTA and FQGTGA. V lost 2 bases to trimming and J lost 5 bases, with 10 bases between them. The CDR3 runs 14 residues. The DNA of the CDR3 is TGTGCCAGCAGCTTATACGGGCACCACAATGAGCAGTTCTTC. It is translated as CASSLYGHHNEQFF.

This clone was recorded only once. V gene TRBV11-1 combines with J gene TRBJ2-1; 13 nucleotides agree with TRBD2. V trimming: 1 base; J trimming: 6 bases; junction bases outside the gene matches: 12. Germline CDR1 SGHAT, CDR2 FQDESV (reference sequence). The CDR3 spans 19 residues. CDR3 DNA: TGTGCCAGCAGCTTAGTTATGGATTCACTAGCGGGAGGGGGCAATGAGCAGTTCTTC. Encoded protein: CASSLVMDSLAGGGNEQFF. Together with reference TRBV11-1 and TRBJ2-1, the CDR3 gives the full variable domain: EAEVAQSPRYKITEKSQAVAFWCDPISGHATLYWYRQILGQGPELLVQFQDESVVDDSQLPKDRFSAERLKGVDSTLKIQPAELGDSAMYLCASSLVMDSLAGGGNEQFFGPGTRLTVL.

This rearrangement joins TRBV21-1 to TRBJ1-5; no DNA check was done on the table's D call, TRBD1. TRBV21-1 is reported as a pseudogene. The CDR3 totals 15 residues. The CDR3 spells CASNPWQGKNQPQHF. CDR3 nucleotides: TGTGCCAGCAACCCCTGGCAGGGAAAAAATCAGCCCCAGCATTTT.

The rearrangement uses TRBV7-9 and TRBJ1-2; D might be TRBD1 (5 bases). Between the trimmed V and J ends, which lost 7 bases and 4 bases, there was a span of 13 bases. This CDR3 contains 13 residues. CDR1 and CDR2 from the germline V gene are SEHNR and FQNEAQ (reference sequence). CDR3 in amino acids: CASKGNGVYGYTF. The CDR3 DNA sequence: TGTGCCAGCAAGGGGAACGGCGTCTATGGCTACACCTTC.

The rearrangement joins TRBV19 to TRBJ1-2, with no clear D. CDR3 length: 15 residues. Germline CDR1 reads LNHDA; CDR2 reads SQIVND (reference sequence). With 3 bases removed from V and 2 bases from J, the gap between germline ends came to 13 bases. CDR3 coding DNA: TGTGCCAGTAGTATGCCAGGCAGCGCGAACTATGGCTACACCTTC. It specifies CASSMPGSANYGYTF.

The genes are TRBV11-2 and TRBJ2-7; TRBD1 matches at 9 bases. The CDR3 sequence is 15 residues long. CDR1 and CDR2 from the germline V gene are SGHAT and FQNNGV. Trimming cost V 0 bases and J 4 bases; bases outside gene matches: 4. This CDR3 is CASSLEGQGIYEQYF. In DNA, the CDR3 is TGTGCCAGCAGCTTAGAGGGACAGGGTATTTACGAGCAGTACTTC.